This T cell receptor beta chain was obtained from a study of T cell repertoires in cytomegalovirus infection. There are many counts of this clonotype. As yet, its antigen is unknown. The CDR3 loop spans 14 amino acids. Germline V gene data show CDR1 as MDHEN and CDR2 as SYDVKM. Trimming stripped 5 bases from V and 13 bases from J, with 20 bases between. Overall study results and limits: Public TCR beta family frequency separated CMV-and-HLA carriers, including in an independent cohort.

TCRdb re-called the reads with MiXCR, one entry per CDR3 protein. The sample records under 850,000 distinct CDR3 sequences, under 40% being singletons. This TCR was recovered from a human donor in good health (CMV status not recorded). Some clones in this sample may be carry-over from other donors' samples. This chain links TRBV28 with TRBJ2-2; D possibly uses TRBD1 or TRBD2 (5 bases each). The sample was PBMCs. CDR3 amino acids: CASSPLHRDRGLFF. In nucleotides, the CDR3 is TGTGCCAGCAGTCCCCTCCATCGGGACCGTGGGCTGTTTTTT.